One sample yielded the 25 T cell receptor beta chains listed below, sequenced in a study of blood T cell repertoires in COVID-19. Produced via immunoSEQ multiplex PCR; TCRdb's table is partial and in-frame only. The table has under 130,000 clones, about four fifths seen once. The sample was peripheral blood. These receptors were collected from a human donor in a cohort sampled during active COVID-19.

The genes are TRBV9 and TRBJ1-1; 8 nucleotides match TRBD1. Germline trimming cut 4 bases from V and 1 base from J; bases unmatched to any gene: 6. This CDR3 has 15 amino acids. Germline V gives CDR1 SGDLS, CDR2 YYNGEE. CDR3 coding DNA: TGTGCCAGCAGCCTCACAGGGGGAGAGAACACTGAAGCTTTCTTT. This gives the protein CASSLTGGENTEAFF.

This chain uses TRBV6-6 with TRBJ2-4; perhaps TRBD2 as D (7 bases). The CDR3 has 13 residues. Germline assignment: CDR1 MNHNY and CDR2 SVGAGI (reference sequence). The V end was cut by 5 bases, the J end by 7 bases, with 12 bases between. In nucleotides, the CDR3 is TGTGCCAGCAGTAGGGGGGGAGAGAACATTCAGTACTTC. It specifies CASSRGGENIQYF.

V gene TRBV11-2 combines with J gene TRBJ2-2; TRBD2 matches 9 bases. Per germline, CDR1 SGHAT and CDR2 FQNNGV. V gave up 2 bases and J gave up 6 bases; unmatched junction bases: 10. The CDR3 contains 17 residues. CDR3 sequence reads: CASSLFAGGPVPGELFF. CDR3 sequence (DNA): TGTGCCAGCAGCTTATTCGCGGGGGGGCCAGTTCCCGGGGAGCTGTTTTTT.

A single count supports this clone. The chain is built from TRBV7-8 and TRBJ2-3; 13 bases align to TRBD2. The germline gives CDR1 SGHVS, CDR2 FQNEAQ. The CDR3 loop spans 16 amino acids. V dropped 5 bases and J dropped 3; count of bases not matched to a gene: 5. The CDR3 bases are TGTGCCAGCAGCCTTAGGACTAGCGGGGGAACAGATACGCAGTATTTT. Its translation is CASSLRTSGGTDTQYF.

This chain uses TRBV5-1 with TRBJ2-1; 8 bases agree with TRBD1. The CDR3 extends over 15 amino acids. The ends lost 4 bases at V and 3 bases at J; junction bases unmatched: 6. Per the germline V gene, CDR1 is SGHRS and CDR2 is YFSETQ. Here the CDR3 DNA reads TGCGCCAGCAGCGCAATGACAGGGGACTACAATGAGCAGTTCTTC. This codes for CASSAMTGDYNEQFF.

The chain is built from TRBV6-5 and TRBJ1-2, with 7 bases fitting TRBD1. The CDR3 has 14 amino acids. Unmatched junction bases numbered 9, after V lost 7 bases and J lost 4 bases. Looked up from germline, CDR1 is MNHEY and CDR2 is SVGAGI. The CDR3, as DNA: TGTGCCAGCACCAGGACAGGTCCCTTCTATGGCTACACCTTC. The encoded protein is CASTRTGPFYGYTF.

The chain links TRBV6-5 to TRBJ1-1; perhaps TRBD1 as D (6 bases). The CDR3 runs to 15 residues. Trimming removed 6 bases from V and 0 bases from J, with 14 bases in between. Germline CDR1 reads MNHEY; CDR2 reads SVGAGI. The CDR3 protein is CASSRGQTLNTEAFF. CDR3 bases: TGTGCCAGCAGCCGCGGACAGACCTTGAACACTGAAGCTTTCTTT.

This clone was recorded once. V and J are TRBV19 and TRBJ1-2; D is perhaps TRBD1 (5 bases). This CDR3 contains 15 residues. V lost 3 bases to trimming and J lost 2 bases, with 13 bases between them. The germline V gene encodes CDR1 LNHDA and CDR2 SQIVND (reference sequence). The CDR3 region has the DNA TGTGCCAGTAGTATGGGGGGACCAGGGAACTATGGCTACACCTTC. Protein product: CASSMGGPGNYGYTF.

The count of this clone is one. The chain employs TRBV18 and TRBJ2-3; weak D call: TRBD1 (5 bases). V was clipped by 3 bases and J by 1 base, with 8 bases between them. The CDR3 is made up of 14 amino acids. Germline values: CDR1 KGHSH, CDR2 LQKENI. CDR3 DNA sequence: TGTGCCAGCTCACCGGGGCCTCGCACAGATACGCAGTATTTT. This translates into CASSPGPRTDTQYF.

This rearrangement joins TRBV19 to TRBJ1-5; D is perhaps TRBD1 (6 bases). Between the trimmed V and J ends, which lost 3 bases and 1 base, there was a span of 13 bases. Germline assignment: CDR1 LNHDA and CDR2 SQIVND (reference sequence). This CDR3 is 16 amino acids long. CDR3 bases: TGTGCCAGTAGTATTAGGACAGCTACCAGCAATCAGCCCCAGCATTTT. Translation gives CASSIRTATSNQPQHF.

This chain links TRBV7-9 with TRBJ1-1, with D perhaps matching TRBD1 (6 bases). Germline V gene sequence: CDR1 SEHNR, CDR2 FQNEAQ (reference sequence). V lost 5 bases and J lost 0, with 16 bases in between. The CDR3 is 16 amino acids. The CDR3 loop is CASSTNFGGMNTEAFF. The CDR3 region has the DNA TGTGCCAGCAGCACTAATTTTGGGGGCATGAACACTGAAGCTTTCTTT.

CDR3 in amino acids: CASSPPTGRDSGNTIYF. Here the CDR3 DNA reads TGTGCCAGCAGCCCCCCCACAGGGAGGGATTCTGGAAACACCATATATTTT. The chain links TRBV4-2 to TRBJ1-3; tentatively, D is TRBD1 (6 bases). Germline CDR1 LGHNA, CDR2 YNFKEQ. The germline V and J ends were trimmed by 4 bases and 1 base, with 17 bases remaining between them. The CDR3 length is 17 residues.

The chain carries TRBV7-2 and TRBJ2-3, with TRBD2 identical over 11 bases. The CDR3 sequence is 15 residues long. J lost 5 bases, V lost 5 bases, and 6 bases had no gene match. The germline V gene encodes CDR1 SGHTA and CDR2 FQGNSA. The CDR3 region has the DNA TGTGCCAGCAGCCGTAGCGGGGGGGCGGTAGATACGCAGTATTTT. Protein: CASSRSGGAVDTQYF.

The chain recombines TRBV18 with TRBJ1-5, with D tentatively TRBD1 (6 bases). CDR1 is KGHSH and CDR2 is LQKENI in the germline V gene. This CDR3 region has 14 residues. Deletions cut 2 bases from V and 7 bases from J, with 12 bases between. The CDR3 region is CASSPLGAEQPQHF. CDR3 nucleotides: TGTGCCAGCTCACCATTGGGGGCAGAACAGCCCCAGCATTTT.

The CDR3 DNA reads as TGTGCCACCAGTGATTCGCGGGCTAGCGGGGGGGGCACAGATACGCAGTATTTT. Amino acid sequence: CATSDSRASGGGTDTQYF. The chain recombines TRBV24-1 with TRBJ2-3, with TRBD2 identical over 12 bases. The CDR3 covers 18 residues. CDR1 and CDR2 from the germline V gene are KGHDR and SFDVKD. After removal of 2 bases from V and 1 base from J, the junction contained 6 bases not matched to a gene.

V is TRBV10-2 and J is TRBJ1-3; 7 bases agree with TRBD1. Germline V gives CDR1 WSHSY, CDR2 SAAADI. Trimming at V came to 0 bases and at J to 4 bases, leaving 3 bases not matched to a gene. The CDR3 consists of 15 residues. In DNA form, the CDR3 reads TGCGCCAGCAGTGAGTCGAGGGGGCGCGGAAACACCATATATTTT. Translated: CASSESRGRGNTIYF.

This clone appeared a few times. The V gene is TRBV14, the J gene TRBJ2-5; the D is unclear. CDR1 SGHDN and CDR2 FVKESK come from the germline V gene. The CDR3 length is 13 residues. V was clipped by 4 bases and J by 6 bases, with 12 bases between them. The CDR3 loop reads CASSRPLSKTQYF. CDR3 DNA: TGTGCCAGCAGCCGCCCCCTGTCTAAGACCCAGTACTTC.

This sequence joins TRBV5-4 and TRBJ1-1, with D uncertain. V lost 4 bases to trimming and J lost 1 base, with 14 bases between them. CDR3 length: 15 residues. Per germline, CDR1 SGHNT and CDR2 YYREEE (reference sequence). This chain's CDR3 is CASSPSSTQNTEAFF. The CDR3 DNA follows: TGTGCCAGCAGCCCCTCTAGCACTCAGAACACTGAAGCTTTCTTT.

CDR3 in DNA: TGTGCCAGCAGCTTAGTAGGGACAGGGGCCACTGAAGCTTTCTTT. Its protein product is CASSLVGTGATEAFF. The chain links TRBV7-2 to TRBJ1-1, with 10 bases identical to TRBD1. Germline V gives CDR1 SGHTA, CDR2 FQGNSA. The CDR3 runs to 15 residues. The trim removed 1 base at V and 4 bases at J, leaving 3 bases unmatched.

The rearrangement uses TRBV5-4 and TRBJ2-7; a possible D gene is TRBD2 (6 bases). Trimming took 1 base from V and 2 from J, leaving 13 bases between them. CDR3 length: 15 amino acids. Germline V gives CDR1 SGHNT, CDR2 YYREEE (reference sequence). CDR3 DNA sequence: TGTGCCAGCAGCTTGTCCCGCGGGACCCCCTACGAGCAGTACTTC. It encodes CASSLSRGTPYEQYF. Filled out from reference TRBV5-4 and TRBJ2-7, the complete variable domain reads ETGVTQSPTHLIKTRGQQVTLRCSSQSGHNTVSWYQQALGQGPQFIFQYYREEENGRGNFPPRFSGLQFPNYSSELNVNALELDDSALYLCASSLSRGTPYEQYFGPGTRLTVT.

The chain uses TRBV6-1 and TRBJ1-1; maybe TRBD1 (6 bases). The length of the CDR3 is 13 residues. V lost 2 bases, J lost 7 bases, and 11 bases lay in between. Germline CDR1 and CDR2: MNHNS and SASEGT. CDR3 in DNA: TGTGCCAGCAGTGAATCAGGGGCCCTTGAAGCTTTCTTT. Translating it yields CASSESGALEAFF.

This chain joins TRBV5-4 and TRBJ2-1; maybe TRBD1 (6 bases). This CDR3 has 15 amino acids. Trimming shortened V by 4 bases and J by 4 bases, and 15 bases separated the two germline ends. From germline, CDR1 is SGHNT and CDR2 YYREEE (reference sequence). The CDR3 DNA is TGTGCCAGCAGCCCAGGGGTTAGTCCATACAATGAGCAGTTCTTC. It yields the protein CASSPGVSPYNEQFF.

V is TRBV28 and J is TRBJ1-1, with 7 nucleotides matching TRBD1. The V gene's germline CDR1 is MDHEN and CDR2 SYDVKM. Trimming cost V 3 bases and J 5 bases; bases outside gene matches: 3. CDR3 length: 13 residues. CDR3 in amino acids: CASSFTGETEAFF. For the CDR3, the DNA is TGTGCCAGCAGTTTTACAGGGGAGACTGAAGCTTTCTTT.

V usage is TRBV4-3 and J usage is TRBJ1-4, with D perhaps TRBD1 (5 bases). The CDR3 is made up of 14 amino acids. CDR1 is LGHNA, CDR2 YSLEER, per germline. The V gene lost 0 bases and the J gene lost 14 bases, with 16 bases spanning the gap. CDR3 sequence: CASSQDLSPGLLFF. CDR3 nucleotide sequence: TGCGCCAGCAGCCAAGATCTTTCCCCGGGACTCCTGTTTTTT.

V and J are TRBV21-1 and TRBJ2-7; the DNA was not compared with TRBD2, the D call given in the table. TRBV21-1 is labeled a pseudogene. The CDR3 sequence is 15 residues long. The CDR3 DNA is TGTGCCAGCAACCCCAGGACTCAATGCGACTACGAGCAGTACTTC. Translation gives CASNPRTQCDYEQYF.